The 28 T cell receptor beta chains below were found in one sample sequenced in a study of T cell changes during pregnancy in multiple sclerosis. Sequencing was performed with immunoSEQ multiplex PCR; in TCRdb, only in-frame clones are kept and a portion is missing. The sample includes approximately 62,000 clones, around 93% of them seen just once. Here the sequenced sample was CD8+ T cells from peripheral blood mononuclear cells, taken in the second trimester of pregnancy. These receptors all stem from a female donor with multiple sclerosis, enrolled in a pregnancy study.

The rearrangement joins TRBV30 to TRBJ1-2, with a possible D match to TRBD1 (6 bases). Trimming removed 2 bases from V and 0 bases from J, with 10 bases in between. Germline lookup yields CDR1 GTSNPN and CDR2 SVGIG (reference sequence). The CDR3 totals 14 residues. The CDR3 bases are TGTGCCTGGAGTACAGGGATTACTAACTATGGCTACACCTTC. This sequence encodes CAWSTGITNYGYTF.

The chain combines TRBV18 with TRBJ2-5; 9 nucleotides agree with TRBD1. Germline lookup yields CDR1 KGHSH and CDR2 LQKENI. With 3 bases clipped from V and 5 bases from J, the junction kept 1 base outside the gene matches. CDR3 length: 13 residues. CDR3 residues: CASSPTGGETQYF. In nucleotides, the CDR3 is TGTGCCAGCTCACCGACAGGGGGGGAGACCCAGTACTTC.

The gene calls are TRBV19 and TRBJ2-5; no clear D gene. Germline V lookup: CDR1 LNHDA, CDR2 SQIVND (reference sequence). The CDR3 covers 12 residues. The V end lost 2 bases, the J end lost 3 bases, and 4 bases lay between the germline ends. CDR3 nucleotides: TGTGCCAGTAGTATAAGCAAAGAGACCCAGTACTTC. This gives the protein CASSISKETQYF. Using reference TRBV19 and TRBJ2-5 for the parts outside the CDR3, the full variable domain is DGGITQSPKYLFRKEGQNVTLSCEQNLNHDAMYWYRQDPGQGLRLIYYSQIVNDFQKGDIAEGYSVSREKKESFPLTVTSAQKNPTAFYLCASSISKETQYFGPGTRLLVL.

The CDR3 coding sequence is TGTGCCAGCTGTCAAGCAGGGGGCTACGGGGAGCTGTTTTTT. Amino acids: CASCQAGGYGELFF. The chain links TRBV6-1 to TRBJ2-2; 8 positions agree with TRBD1. V dropped 8 bases and J dropped 7; count of bases not matched to a gene: 9. Germline V gene sequence: CDR1 MNHNS, CDR2 SASEGT. The CDR3 runs to 14 residues.

The chain joins TRBV28 to TRBJ1-5, with D perhaps TRBD1 (5 bases). This CDR3 has 14 amino acids. The V gene lost 2 bases and the J gene lost 4 bases, with 9 bases spanning the gap. Germline lookup yields CDR1 MDHEN and CDR2 SYDVKM. CDR3 protein: CASSLLTENQPQHF. Written as DNA, the CDR3 is TGTGCCAGCAGTTTACTGACAGAAAATCAGCCCCAGCATTTT.

Only one count was recorded for this clone. The chain combines TRBV5-4 with TRBJ2-7; 8 bases fit TRBD1. V was pared by 4 bases and J by 3 bases, with 6 bases of the junction left unmatched. CDR1 and CDR2 (germline): SGHNT, YYREEE (reference sequence). The CDR3 consists of 14 residues. This chain's CDR3 is CASSRTGGIYEQYF. The CDR3 DNA reads as TGTGCCAGCAGCCGTACAGGGGGGATCTACGAGCAGTACTTC.

DNA of the CDR3: TGCGCCACCCTCGGGGGACCCACAGTCAGGTCGAACGAGCAGTACTTC. Translation: CATLGGPTVRSNEQYF. J is TRBJ2-7 and V is TRBV10-1; D is perhaps TRBD2 (6 bases). The CDR3 loop spans 16 amino acids. The germline CDR1 and CDR2 sequences are WNHNN and SYGVQD (reference sequence). V gave up 10 bases and J gave up 5 bases, with 27 bases separating them.

This chain joins TRBV4-3 and TRBJ1-1; weak D call: TRBD1 (6 bases). Germline V gene lookup returns CDR1 LGHNA and CDR2 YSLEER. The CDR3 is 14 amino acids. V was pared by 0 bases and J by 6 bases, with 11 bases between. In nucleotides, the CDR3 is TGCGCCAGCAGCCAAGATACAGGGATTTCTGAAGCTTTCTTT. This codes for CASSQDTGISEAFF.

The chain has TRBV11-2 and TRBJ2-7, with 8 bases fitting TRBD2. Trimming took 3 bases from V and 5 from J; bases not matched to a gene: 6. This CDR3 has 14 residues. In germline, CDR1 is SGHAT, CDR2 FQNNGV. The CDR3 coding sequence is TGTGCCAGCAGCTTGATAGCGGGATTCGACGAGCAGTACTTC. This codes for CASSLIAGFDEQYF.

The rearrangement uses TRBV4-1 and TRBJ2-7, with TRBD2 matching over 9 bases. This CDR3 spans 15 amino acids. V trimming: 1 base; J trimming: 2 bases; junction bases outside the gene matches: 3. Germline lookup yields CDR1 MGHRA and CDR2 YSYEKL. DNA of the CDR3: TGCGCCAGCAGCCAAGGAGCGGGGGGAACCTACGAGCAGTACTTC. Translating it yields CASSQGAGGTYEQYF.

The CDR3 DNA follows: TGTGCCAGCAGCTCCATTCTAGCAGATACGCAGTATTTT. Protein sequence: CASSSILADTQYF. This chain uses TRBV5-5 with TRBJ2-3; D is undetermined. The V and J ends lost 3 bases and 4 bases respectively, with 9 bases between them. In germline, CDR1 is SGHKS, CDR2 YYEKEE (reference sequence). This CDR3 has 13 residues.

The chain recombines TRBV6-5 with TRBJ2-3; 9 bases are shared with TRBD2. The length of the CDR3 is 14 residues. Trimming took 6 bases from V and 2 from J; bases not matched to a gene: 3. The V gene's germline CDR1 is MNHEY and CDR2 SVGAGI. CDR3 sequence reads: CASRSSGTTDTQYF. Written as DNA, the CDR3 is TGTGCCAGCAGATCTAGCGGGACCACAGATACGCAGTATTTT.

The rearrangement links TRBV18 to TRBJ2-3; TRBD1 agrees at 7 bases. Trimming at V came to 1 base and at J to 0 bases, leaving 7 bases not matched to a gene. Germline V lookup: CDR1 KGHSH, CDR2 LQKENI. The CDR3 is 17 amino acids. This CDR3 is CASSPQGAPLSTDTQYF. In DNA, the CDR3 is TGTGCCAGCTCACCACAGGGGGCGCCTCTAAGCACAGATACGCAGTATTTT.

The V gene is TRBV11-2, the J gene TRBJ1-1, with D unclear. Looked up from germline, CDR1 is SGHAT and CDR2 is FQNNGV. This CDR3 region has 12 residues. Trimming cost V 4 bases and J 2 bases, with 5 bases left between them. CDR3 sequence reads: CASSSINTEAFF. DNA of the CDR3: TGTGCCAGCAGCTCCATTAACACTGAAGCTTTCTTT.

V gene TRBV5-1 combines with J gene TRBJ2-1, with no clear D. Germline V CDR1 and CDR2: SGHRS, YFSETQ. CDR3 length equals 13 residues. V was cut by 0 bases and J by 6 bases, with 7 bases left in between. CDR3 in DNA: TGCGCCAGCAGCTTGGGGCGGATCAATGAGCAGTTCTTC. It is translated as CASSLGRINEQFF.

This clone appeared once. The chain is built from TRBV19 and TRBJ2-1; unclear D gene. This CDR3 spans 13 amino acids. The germline V gene encodes CDR1 LNHDA and CDR2 SQIVND (reference sequence). V was shortened by 3 bases and J by 4 bases, with 7 bases between the two germline ends. CDR3 sequence: CASSIGSYNEQFF. CDR3 nucleotide sequence: TGTGCCAGTAGTATTGGCAGTTACAATGAGCAGTTCTTC.

The V call is TRBV21-1, the J call TRBJ2-4; the DNA was not used to check the table's D call, TRBD2. TRBV21-1 is a recognized pseudogene. The CDR3 is 15 residues long. The CDR3, as DNA: TGTGCCAGCAGCAAATGGAGGACTAGTGCGATTAAAGAGTACTTC. Residues: CASSKWRTSAIKEYF.

This clone was recorded only once. The rearrangement links TRBV15 to TRBJ1-5; TRBD1 agrees at 8 bases. Germline CDR1 and CDR2: LNHNV and YYDKDF (reference sequence). The CDR3 consists of 17 residues. V was clipped by 6 bases and J by 6 bases; unmatched bases: 16. CDR3 DNA sequence: TGTGCCACCAGTAGGACAGGGAGGGATAGTAGAACTCAGCCCCAGCATTTT. It yields the protein CATSRTGRDSRTQPQHF.

The chain has TRBV19 and TRBJ1-1; 12 bases are a match to TRBD1. V dropped 7 bases and J dropped 6; count of bases not matched to a gene: 12. Germline lookup yields CDR1 LNHDA and CDR2 SQIVND (reference sequence). This CDR3 has 16 residues. CDR3 protein: CASTKPGTGGRAEAFF. CDR3 in DNA: TGTGCCAGTACTAAACCCGGGACAGGGGGCAGGGCTGAAGCTTTCTTT.

The chain employs TRBV7-2 and TRBJ1-4; 8 bases line up with TRBD1. CDR1 is SGHTA, CDR2 FQGNSA, per germline. The CDR3 spans 16 residues. The ends lost 5 bases at V and 5 bases at J; junction bases unmatched: 10. CDR3 DNA: TGTGCCAGCAGCCCGCAAACCGACAGGGGAAATGAAAAACTGTTTTTT. This translates into CASSPQTDRGNEKLFF.

The V call is TRBV6-6, the J call TRBJ1-1, with D maybe TRBD1 (5 bases). The germline CDR1 and CDR2 sequences are MNHNY and SVGAGI (reference sequence). The ends were cut back, 0 bases at V and 0 bases at J, with 11 bases in the middle. The CDR3 is made up of 16 amino acids. CDR3 sequence reads: CASSYSDSPLNTEAFF. CDR3 coding DNA: TGTGCCAGCAGTTACTCCGACAGCCCTTTGAACACTGAAGCTTTCTTT.

V gene TRBV4-1 combines with J gene TRBJ2-5, with TRBD2 identical over 10 bases. Germline values: CDR1 MGHRA, CDR2 YSYEKL. V was clipped by 4 bases and J by 2 bases; unmatched bases: 7. The CDR3 extends over 16 amino acids. The CDR3 sequence: CASSPPSGGEQETQYF. The CDR3 nucleotides read TGCGCCAGCAGCCCCCCTAGCGGGGGCGAACAAGAGACCCAGTACTTC.

V is TRBV9 and J is TRBJ2-5; D might be TRBD1 (5 bases). Germline V gives CDR1 SGDLS, CDR2 YYNGEE. The V end was cut by 3 bases, the J end by 4 bases, with 16 bases between. This CDR3 comprises 15 residues. The CDR3 region is CASSEGPNYGETQYF. CDR3 DNA sequence: TGTGCCAGCAGCGAGGGGCCCAACTACGGAGAGACCCAGTACTTC.

J is TRBJ1-2 and V is TRBV10-3; TRBD1 aligns across 8 bases. Germline CDR1 reads ENHRY; CDR2 reads SYGVKD. V lost 1 base to trimming and J lost 6 bases; unmatched junction nucleotides: 7. The CDR3 consists of 15 residues. This CDR3 reads CAISEYPGGADGYTF. The DNA of the CDR3 is TGTGCCATCAGTGAGTACCCAGGGGGCGCAGATGGCTACACCTTC.

This chain links TRBV27 with TRBJ2-1; possible D gene TRBD2, 6 bases. Per germline, CDR1 MNHEY and CDR2 SMNVEV (reference sequence). The germline V and J ends were trimmed by 8 bases and 3 bases, with 14 bases remaining between them. CDR3 length equals 14 residues. The CDR3 DNA follows: TGTGCCAGCCTTGACTTGCGGGGCTACAATGAGCAGTTCTTC. Its translation: CASLDLRGYNEQFF.

The rearrangement joins TRBV5-4 to TRBJ2-7, with D perhaps TRBD1 (6 bases). CDR3 size: 14 residues. Per germline, CDR1 SGHNT and CDR2 YYREEE (reference sequence). With 2 bases removed from V and 1 base from J, the gap between germline ends came to 10 bases. CDR3 region: CASSFYRDSYEQYF. CDR3 DNA: TGTGCCAGCAGCTTCTACAGGGATTCCTACGAGCAGTACTTC.

The chain combines TRBV7-6 with TRBJ2-5; D not resolved. V dropped 1 base and J dropped 5 bases, with 8 bases sitting between them. Germline CDR1 is SGHVS and CDR2 is FNYEAQ. There are 13 residues in the CDR3. The CDR3 loop is CASSLVTGETQYF. CDR3 bases: TGTGCCAGCAGCTTAGTGACCGGGGAGACCCAGTACTTC.

V usage is TRBV4-1 and J usage is TRBJ2-7, with D perhaps TRBD1 (6 bases). This CDR3 contains 14 residues. V dropped 3 bases and J dropped 1 base, with 10 bases sitting between them. CDR1 is MGHRA, CDR2 YSYEKL, per germline. The CDR3 is CASSQTGQSYEQYF. The CDR3 nucleotides read TGCGCCAGCAGCCAGACTGGACAGTCCTACGAGCAGTACTTC.